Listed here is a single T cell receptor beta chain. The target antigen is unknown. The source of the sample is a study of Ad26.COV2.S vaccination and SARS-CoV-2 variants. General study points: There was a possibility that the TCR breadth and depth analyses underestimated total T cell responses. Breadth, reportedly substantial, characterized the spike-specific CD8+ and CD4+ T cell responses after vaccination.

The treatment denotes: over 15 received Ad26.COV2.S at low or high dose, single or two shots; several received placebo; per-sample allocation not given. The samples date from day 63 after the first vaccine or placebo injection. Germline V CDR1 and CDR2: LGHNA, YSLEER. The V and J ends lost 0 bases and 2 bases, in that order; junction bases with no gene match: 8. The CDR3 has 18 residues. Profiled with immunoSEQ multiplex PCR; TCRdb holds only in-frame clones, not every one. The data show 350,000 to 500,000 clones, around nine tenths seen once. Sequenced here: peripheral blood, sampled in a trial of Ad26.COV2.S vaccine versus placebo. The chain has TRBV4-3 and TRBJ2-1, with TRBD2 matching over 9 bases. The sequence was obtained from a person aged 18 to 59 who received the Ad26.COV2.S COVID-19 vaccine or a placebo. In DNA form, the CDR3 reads TGCGCCAGCAGCCAAGATCTCCTAGCGGGATTGACCTACAATGAGCAGTTCTTC. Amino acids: CASSQDLLAGLTYNEQFF.